These 30 T cell receptor beta chains originate from one sample sequenced in a study of beta chain features in type 1 diabetes. General study results and limits: People with Type 1 diabetes carried modestly yet significantly shorter TCRB CDR3s in all four CD4+ subsets.

As every portion of the isolated RNA was reverse transcribed, the sequencing read expressed TCRB transcripts. Libraries were prepared by immunoSEQ multiplex PCR; TCRdb keeps only in-frame clonotypes and omits some of them. The profile shows 20,000 to 25,000 clones, about three fifths of them singletons. For these TCRs, the target antigens are not known. Sequencing input: stem cell memory CD4+ T cells from blood. The source is a man between 18 and 35 years old with type 1 diabetes.

The J gene is TRBJ2-7, the V gene TRBV19; unclear D gene. Trimming took off 1 base at V and 6 bases at J, with 4 bases between the two ends. Per the germline V gene, CDR1 is LNHDA and CDR2 is SQIVND (reference sequence). The CDR3 has 11 amino acids. The CDR3: CASSIAGEQYF. CDR3 sequence (DNA): TGTGCCAGTAGTATAGCCGGCGAGCAGTACTTC.

This clone was seen more than once but under ten times. V and J are TRBV7-9 and TRBJ1-1; weak D call: TRBD1 (6 bases). With 3 bases removed from V and 4 bases from J, the gap between germline ends came to 12 bases. Germline assignment: CDR1 SEHNR and CDR2 FQNEAQ (reference sequence). CDR3 length: 14 residues. Here the CDR3 DNA reads TGTGCCAGCAGCTTTATGGCACAGGGCACTGAAGCTTTCTTT. It is translated as CASSFMAQGTEAFF.

The gene calls are TRBV27 and TRBJ2-5; TRBD2 matches 16 bases. Trimming took 8 bases from V and 5 from J; bases not matched to a gene: 8. Germline CDR1 reads MNHEY; CDR2 reads SMNVEV (reference sequence). CDR3 length equals 16 residues. This CDR3 reads CASAGTSGGAFETQYF. The DNA for the CDR3 is TGTGCCAGCGCCGGGACTAGCGGGGGGGCCTTTGAGACCCAGTACTTC.

J is TRBJ1-2 and V is TRBV30; D unresolved. V was clipped by 0 bases and J by 8 bases, with 13 bases between them. CDR1 and CDR2 from the germline V gene are GTSNPN and SVGIG (reference sequence). The CDR3 loop spans 13 amino acids. The CDR3 reads CAWSVNGLEGYTF. The CDR3 DNA sequence: TGTGCCTGGAGTGTAAACGGCCTGGAGGGCTACACCTTC.

There are a few counts of this clone. The V gene is TRBV6-6, the J gene TRBJ2-5; the match to TRBD2 covers 13 bases. The CDR3 consists of 15 residues. In germline, CDR1 is MNHNY, CDR2 SVGAGI (reference sequence). V trimming: 4 bases; J trimming: 2 bases; junction bases outside the gene matches: 1. The CDR3 nucleotides read TGTGCCAGCAGTTGGACTAGCGGGGGACAAGAGACCCAGTACTTC. Amino acid sequence: CASSWTSGGQETQYF.

This clone was picked up one time. V usage is TRBV7-2 and J usage is TRBJ2-5; 9 positions agree with TRBD1. CDR3 length: 14 amino acids. V was clipped by 5 bases and J by 5 bases; unmatched bases: 6. Germline V gene sequence: CDR1 SGHTA, CDR2 FQGNSA. CDR3 amino acids: CASSPDRGYETQYF. The CDR3 DNA follows: TGTGCCAGCAGCCCGGACAGGGGATATGAGACCCAGTACTTC.

The chain couples TRBV28 to TRBJ2-7; TRBD2 might be the D (6 bases). This CDR3 comprises 12 residues. Germline V gives CDR1 MDHEN, CDR2 SYDVKM. The V gene lost 5 bases and the J gene lost 4 bases, with 9 bases spanning the gap. For the CDR3, the DNA is TGTGCCAGCAGTATTAGCGGATACGAGCAGTACTTC. As protein: CASSISGYEQYF.

V gene TRBV5-1 combines with J gene TRBJ2-1, with 11 bases matching TRBD2. V dropped 4 bases and J dropped 2; count of bases not matched to a gene: 17. The CDR3 is 20 residues long. CDR1 and CDR2 from the germline V gene are SGHRS and YFSETQ. The CDR3 region has the DNA TGCGCCAGCAGCAAAGCGGGACTAGCGGAAGTAAAGCGGGCCTACAATGAGCAGTTCTTC. Translated: CASSKAGLAEVKRAYNEQFF.

This chain uses TRBV28 with TRBJ2-5; 9 bases fit TRBD1. The J call may be incorrect, as the DNA end agrees better with TRBJ2-7. The CDR3 is 14 residues long. Germline assignment: CDR1 MDHEN and CDR2 SYDVKM. CDR3 amino acids: CASRVTGTGHEQYF. CDR3 coding DNA: TGTGCCAGCAGAGTGACCGGGACAGGGCACGAGCAGTACTTC.

V and J are TRBV7-2 and TRBJ2-7; D gene ambiguous. V was pared by 1 base and J by 3 bases, with 4 bases between. There are 12 residues in the CDR3. CDR1 and CDR2 (germline): SGHTA, FQGNSA. The CDR3, as DNA: TGTGCCAGCAGCTTAGTCTTCTACGAGCAGTACTTC. As protein: CASSLVFYEQYF.

V usage is TRBV29-1 and J usage is TRBJ2-7; D might be TRBD2 (6 bases). V lost 3 bases and J 5 bases, leaving 11 bases between the germline ends. This CDR3 region has 12 residues. Germline values: CDR1 SQVTM, CDR2 ANQGSEA. CDR3 nucleotide sequence: TGCAGCGTTGATGGAGGGTCACACGAGCAGTACTTC. This sequence encodes CSVDGGSHEQYF.

The chain links TRBV11-2 to TRBJ2-3, with a weak D call TRBD2 (6 bases). Germline V gives CDR1 SGHAT, CDR2 FQNNGV. The CDR3 loop spans 16 amino acids. The V end lost 2 bases, the J end lost 0 bases, and 12 bases lay between the germline ends. The chain's CDR3 is CASSLRRGSSTDTQYF. CDR3 coding DNA: TGTGCCAGCAGCTTAAGGCGGGGTTCTAGCACAGATACGCAGTATTTT.

This chain connects TRBV28 to TRBJ1-4; 8 nucleotides align to TRBD1. This CDR3 region has 16 residues. V shed 4 bases and J 10 bases; nucleotides not matched to a gene: 14. Germline V gene sequence: CDR1 MDHEN, CDR2 SYDVKM. CDR3 loop: CASSSPTADRGGKLFF. For the CDR3, the DNA is TGTGCCAGCAGTTCCCCAACAGCAGACAGGGGAGGAAAACTGTTTTTT.

This sequence joins TRBV4-2 and TRBJ2-7; the D gene is possibly TRBD1 (6 bases). Germline V lookup: CDR1 LGHNA, CDR2 YNFKEQ. Between the trimmed V and J ends, which lost 2 bases and 3 bases, there was a span of 11 bases. This CDR3 spans 14 amino acids. The CDR3 DNA reads as TGTGCCAGCAGCCAATCCTGGGGACACTACGAGCAGTACTTC. Its protein is CASSQSWGHYEQYF.

In DNA form, the CDR3 reads TGTGCCTGGAGTGTACGGGTGACCCAGCAGTTCTTC. Amino acid sequence: CAWSVRVTQQFF. V usage is TRBV30 and J usage is TRBJ2-1; D gene uncertain. Germline V lookup: CDR1 GTSNPN, CDR2 SVGIG (reference sequence). The CDR3 runs 12 residues. Trimming left V 0 bases short and J 11 bases short, with 11 bases between. Combining the CDR3 with reference TRBV30 and TRBJ2-1 gives the whole variable domain SQTIHQWPATLVQPVGSPLSLECTVEGTSNPNLYWYRQAAGRGLQLLFYSVGIGQISSEVPQNLSASRPQDRQFILSSKKLLLSDSGFYLCAWSVRVTQQFFGPGTRLTVL.

This clone has only one observation. The chain has TRBV18 and TRBJ1-5, with D perhaps TRBD1 (5 bases). Germline V gives CDR1 KGHSH, CDR2 LQKENI. Trimming pared 3 bases from V and 7 bases from J, leaving 19 bases between. The CDR3 runs 16 residues. CDR3 region: CASSPRTLGTGQPQHF. CDR3 coding DNA: TGTGCCAGCTCACCGCGCACCCTCGGTACAGGACAGCCCCAGCATTTT. Full variable domain (missing parts from reference TRBV18 and TRBJ1-5): NAGVMQNPRHLVRRRGQEARLRCSPMKGHSHVYWYRQLPEEGLKFMVYLQKENIIDESGMPKERFSAEFPKEGPSILRIQQVVRGDSAAYFCASSPRTLGTGQPQHFGDGTRLSIL.

The chain joins TRBV25-1 to TRBJ2-7; 12 bases map to TRBD1. With V trimmed by 4 bases and J by 7 bases, 14 bases remained unmatched. Germline lookup yields CDR1 MGHDK and CDR2 SYGVNS. The CDR3 extends over 17 amino acids. CDR3 nucleotide sequence: TGTGCCAGCAGTGGGGTACTCGGGACAGGGGGCCGTAGGGAGCAGTACTTC. This gives the protein CASSGVLGTGGRREQYF.

The rearrangement uses TRBV11-2 and TRBJ2-7; 9 bases are a match to TRBD2. CDR1 SGHAT and CDR2 FQNNGV come from the germline V gene. V was pared by 1 base and J by 4 bases, with 5 bases of the junction left unmatched. The CDR3 consists of 15 residues. CDR3 sequence: CASSLASGRLYEQYF. CDR3 sequence (DNA): TGTGCCAGCAGCTTAGCAAGCGGGAGGTTGTACGAGCAGTACTTC.

The V gene is TRBV25-1, the J gene TRBJ1-5; D ambiguous. The germline V gene encodes CDR1 MGHDK and CDR2 SYGVNS. V lost 3 bases and J 4 bases, leaving 7 bases between the germline ends. CDR3 length equals 13 residues. The CDR3 region has the DNA TGTGCCAGCAGTGAGTACGGGAATCAGCCCCAGCATTTT. Translating gives CASSEYGNQPQHF.

V and J are TRBV11-2 and TRBJ1-3; D is undetermined. Trimming took 4 bases from V and 1 from J, leaving 5 bases between them. Looked up from germline, CDR1 is SGHAT and CDR2 is FQNNGV. The CDR3 loop spans 13 amino acids. This CDR3 is CASSSQSGNTIYF. The CDR3 DNA reads as TGTGCCAGCAGCTCACAATCTGGAAACACCATATATTTT.

This chain links TRBV11-2 with TRBJ2-3; 7 nucleotides align to TRBD1. CDR3 length: 15 residues. The trim removed 2 bases at V and 2 bases at J, leaving 4 bases unmatched. Germline V gives CDR1 SGHAT, CDR2 FQNNGV. The CDR3 DNA reads as TGTGCCAGCAGCTTACGACAGGGAGACACAGATACGCAGTATTTT. It is translated as CASSLRQGDTDTQYF.

As regards this clone: The germline gene is not matched at one end of the junction; a read error may be the cause. The V call is TRBV29-1, the J call TRBJ2-7; D is perhaps TRBD2 (5 bases). CDR3 length: 12 amino acids. CDR1 and CDR2 (germline): SQVTM, ANQGSEA. The CDR3 region is CNVLDGAYEQYF. The DNA of the CDR3 is TGCAACGTTCTAGACGGGGCCTACGAGCAGTACTTC.

The chain links TRBV5-1 to TRBJ2-1; D unclear. Per germline, CDR1 SGHRS and CDR2 YFSETQ. The CDR3 sequence is 13 residues long. With 5 bases removed from V and 4 bases from J, the gap between germline ends came to 10 bases. CDR3 in amino acids: CASSFGSYNEQFF. The CDR3 DNA reads as TGCGCCAGCAGTTTCGGGTCGTACAATGAGCAGTTCTTC.

This clone was picked up a small number of times. The rearrangement links TRBV19 to TRBJ2-1; TRBD2 is a possible D gene (7 bases). Germline lookup yields CDR1 LNHDA and CDR2 SQIVND (reference sequence). There are 16 residues in the CDR3. V was shortened by 6 bases and J by 0 bases, with 15 bases between the two germline ends. The CDR3 region is CASSAGATHSYNEQFF. The CDR3 DNA sequence: TGTGCCAGTAGCGCGGGGGCCACTCACTCCTACAATGAGCAGTTCTTC. The full variable domain, completed using reference TRBV19 and TRBJ2-1, is DGGITQSPKYLFRKEGQNVTLSCEQNLNHDAMYWYRQDPGQGLRLIYYSQIVNDFQKGDIAEGYSVSREKKESFPLTVTSAQKNPTAFYLCASSAGATHSYNEQFFGPGTRLTVL.

The rearrangement uses TRBV6-1 and TRBJ2-2, with no clear D. The ends were cut back, 8 bases at V and 8 bases at J, with 15 bases in the middle. The germline gives CDR1 MNHNS, CDR2 SASEGT. The CDR3 is made up of 13 amino acids. The CDR3 protein is CASLPLATGELFF. Written as DNA, the CDR3 is TGTGCCAGCCTGCCCTTAGCCACTGGGGAGCTGTTTTTT.

The chain combines TRBV5-1 with TRBJ1-2, with a tentative D call TRBD1 (5 bases). V gave up 7 bases and J gave up 0 bases, with 19 bases separating them. Germline values: CDR1 SGHRS, CDR2 YFSETQ. The CDR3 spans 16 residues. The CDR3 loop reads CASETSGIPANYGYTF. CDR3 bases: TGCGCCAGCGAGACATCAGGGATACCAGCTAACTATGGCTACACCTTC.

CDR3 in amino acids: CSVEGQRSYGYTF. CDR3 sequence (DNA): TGCAGCGTTGAAGGACAAAGGTCCTATGGCTACACCTTC. This chain links TRBV29-1 with TRBJ1-2, with no clear D. The CDR3 extends over 13 amino acids. With 1 base removed from V and 4 bases from J, the gap between germline ends came to 10 bases. Germline CDR1 SQVTM, CDR2 ANQGSEA.

The chain couples TRBV7-9 to TRBJ2-5, with TRBD2 identical over 13 bases. Germline V gives CDR1 SEHNR, CDR2 FQNEAQ (reference sequence). CDR3 size: 15 residues. V was pared by 5 bases and J by 9 bases, with 9 bases of the junction left unmatched. The CDR3 reads CASSQGTSGIGAQYF. As DNA, the CDR3 is TGTGCCAGCAGCCAAGGGACTAGCGGGATCGGGGCCCAGTACTTC.

This clone was observed a handful of times. This sequence joins TRBV29-1 and TRBJ2-7, with D perhaps matching TRBD2 (5 bases). This CDR3 has 10 amino acids. CDR1 and CDR2 (germline): SQVTM, ANQGSEA. V lost 7 bases and J lost 5, with 9 bases in between. CDR3 in DNA: TGCAGCGCTGGGAGTGACGAGCAGTACTTC. Translating gives CSAGSDEQYF.

This chain connects TRBV10-3 to TRBJ2-7; weak D call: TRBD2 (6 bases). The germline V and J ends were trimmed by 3 bases and 2 bases, with 14 bases remaining between them. This CDR3 is built from 15 residues. Germline CDR1 ENHRY, CDR2 SYGVKD. The CDR3 sequence is CAISDRGGNTYEQYF. CDR3 coding DNA: TGTGCCATCAGTGATAGAGGAGGGAACACCTACGAGCAGTACTTC.